The clone carrying this TCR beta chain came up once. What it recognizes is unknown. TCRdb's copy holds only in-frame clones and misses some; the assay was immunoSEQ multiplex PCR. The sample includes 25,000 to 30,000 clones, over 75% of them seen just once. This sample was taken from a study of T cell responses to AZD1222 COVID-19 vaccine. Germline trimming cut 1 base from V and 6 bases from J; bases unmatched to any gene: 2. The CDR3 extends over 15 amino acids. In germline, CDR1 is SGHDT, CDR2 YYEEEE. Whole-study findings and limits: Donors were largely white British and mainly female; clonal diversity was possibly underestimated.

This specimen consisted of peripheral blood, obtained on day 0 of AZD1222 vaccination. This TCR derives from an adult in good health. The chain carries TRBV5-6 and TRBJ2-1, with 12 bases lining up with TRBD2. This CDR3 is CASSLRLAGVNEQFF. The CDR3 DNA sequence: TGTGCCAGCAGCTTGAGACTAGCGGGAGTCAATGAGCAGTTCTTC.